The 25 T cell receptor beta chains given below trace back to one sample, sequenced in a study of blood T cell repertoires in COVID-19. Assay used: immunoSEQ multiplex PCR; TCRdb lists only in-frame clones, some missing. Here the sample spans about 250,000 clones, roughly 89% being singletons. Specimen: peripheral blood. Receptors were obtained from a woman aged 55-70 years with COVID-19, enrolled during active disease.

The CDR3 reads CASTLGYSQGEQFF. As DNA, the CDR3 is TGTGCCAGCACTCTAGGGTACTCCCAGGGCGAGCAGTTCTTC. The V gene is TRBV6-5, the J gene TRBJ2-1; D is perhaps TRBD1 (5 bases). The CDR3 has 14 residues. The V gene lost 7 bases and the J gene lost 10 bases, with 20 bases spanning the gap. CDR1 is MNHEY, CDR2 SVGAGI, per germline.

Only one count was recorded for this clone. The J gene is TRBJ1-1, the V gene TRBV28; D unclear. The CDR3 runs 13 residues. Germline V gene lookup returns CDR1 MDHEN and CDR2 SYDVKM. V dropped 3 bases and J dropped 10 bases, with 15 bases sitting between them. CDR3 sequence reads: CASSFDRRVGAFF. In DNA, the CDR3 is TGTGCCAGCAGTTTTGATAGGAGGGTGGGAGCTTTCTTT.

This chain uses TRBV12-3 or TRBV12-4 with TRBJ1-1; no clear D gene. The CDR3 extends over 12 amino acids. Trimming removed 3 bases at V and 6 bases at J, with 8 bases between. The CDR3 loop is CASSLRPAEAFF. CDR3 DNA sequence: TGTGCCAGCAGTTTGAGGCCTGCTGAAGCTTTCTTT.

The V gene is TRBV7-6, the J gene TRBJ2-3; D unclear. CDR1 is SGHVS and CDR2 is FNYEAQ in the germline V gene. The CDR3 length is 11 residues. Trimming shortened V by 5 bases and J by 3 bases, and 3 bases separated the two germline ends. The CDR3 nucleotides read TGTGCCAGCAGCCCGACAGATACGCAGTATTTT. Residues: CASSPTDTQYF.

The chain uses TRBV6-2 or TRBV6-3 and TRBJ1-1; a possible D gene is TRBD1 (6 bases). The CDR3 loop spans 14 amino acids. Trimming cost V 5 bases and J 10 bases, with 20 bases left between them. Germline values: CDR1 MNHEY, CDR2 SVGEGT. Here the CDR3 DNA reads TGTGCCAGCAGTCCCAGTGGGGGACATCGGGGAGCTTTCTTT. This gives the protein CASSPSGGHRGAFF.

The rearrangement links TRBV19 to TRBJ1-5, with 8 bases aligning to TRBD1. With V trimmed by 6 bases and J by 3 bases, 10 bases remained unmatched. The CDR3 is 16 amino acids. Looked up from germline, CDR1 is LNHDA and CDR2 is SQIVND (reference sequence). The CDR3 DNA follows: TGTGCCAGTAGCGATCTTAGGACAGGGAACAATCAGCCCCAGCATTTT. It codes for CASSDLRTGNNQPQHF.

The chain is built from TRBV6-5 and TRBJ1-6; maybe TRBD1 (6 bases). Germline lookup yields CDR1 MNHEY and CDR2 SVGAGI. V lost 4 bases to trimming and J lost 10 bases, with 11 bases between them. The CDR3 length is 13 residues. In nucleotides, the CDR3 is TGTGCCAGCAGTTCGTATGGGGGCTCACCCCTCCACTTT. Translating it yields CASSSYGGSPLHF.

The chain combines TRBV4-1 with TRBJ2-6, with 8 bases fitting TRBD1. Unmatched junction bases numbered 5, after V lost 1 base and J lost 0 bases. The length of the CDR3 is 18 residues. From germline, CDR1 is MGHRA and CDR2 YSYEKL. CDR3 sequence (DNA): TGCGCCAGCAGCCAAGTCGACAGGGGAAGCTCTGGGGCCAACGTCCTGACTTTC. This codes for CASSQVDRGSSGANVLTF.

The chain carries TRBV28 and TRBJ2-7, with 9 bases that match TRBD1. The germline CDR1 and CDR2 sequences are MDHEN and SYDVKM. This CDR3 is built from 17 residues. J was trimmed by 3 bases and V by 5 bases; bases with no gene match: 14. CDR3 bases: TGTGCCAGCAGTGGGACCGGGACAGGGTTTAACGGCTACGAGCAGTACTTC. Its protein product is CASSGTGTGFNGYEQYF.

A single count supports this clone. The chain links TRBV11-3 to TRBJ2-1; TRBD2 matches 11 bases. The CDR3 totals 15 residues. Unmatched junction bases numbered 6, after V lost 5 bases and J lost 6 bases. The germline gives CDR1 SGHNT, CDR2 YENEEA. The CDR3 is CASSPRLAGPNEQFF. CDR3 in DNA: TGTGCCAGCAGCCCCCGACTAGCGGGGCCCAATGAGCAGTTCTTC.

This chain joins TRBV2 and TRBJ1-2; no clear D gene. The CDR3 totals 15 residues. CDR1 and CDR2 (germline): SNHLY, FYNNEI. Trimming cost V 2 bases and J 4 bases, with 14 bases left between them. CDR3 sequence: CASSEWREGGYGYTF. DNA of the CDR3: TGTGCCAGCAGTGAATGGAGGGAGGGAGGCTATGGCTACACCTTC.

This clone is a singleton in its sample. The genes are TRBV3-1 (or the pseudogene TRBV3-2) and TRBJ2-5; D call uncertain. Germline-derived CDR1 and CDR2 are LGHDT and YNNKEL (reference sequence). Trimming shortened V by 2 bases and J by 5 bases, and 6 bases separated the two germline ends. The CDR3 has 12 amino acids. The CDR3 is CASSQREETQYF. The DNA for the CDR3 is TGTGCCAGCAGCCAACGTGAGGAGACCCAGTACTTC.

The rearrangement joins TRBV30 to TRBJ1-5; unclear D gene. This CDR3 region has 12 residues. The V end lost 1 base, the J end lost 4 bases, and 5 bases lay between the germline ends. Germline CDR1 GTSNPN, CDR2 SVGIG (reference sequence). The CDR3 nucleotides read TGTGCCTGGAGTGCCGGGAATCAGCCCCAGCATTTT. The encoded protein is CAWSAGNQPQHF. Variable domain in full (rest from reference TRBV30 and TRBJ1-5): SQTIHQWPATLVQPVGSPLSLECTVEGTSNPNLYWYRQAAGRGLQLLFYSVGIGQISSEVPQNLSASRPQDRQFILSSKKLLLSDSGFYLCAWSAGNQPQHFGDGTRLSIL.

The CDR3 protein is CSASSRDNTYEQYF. In nucleotides, the CDR3 is TGCAGTGCTAGTTCCCGGGACAATACTTACGAGCAGTACTTC. V gene TRBV20-1 combines with J gene TRBJ2-7; D might be TRBD1 (6 bases). Per germline, CDR1 DFQATT and CDR2 SNEGSKA (reference sequence). This CDR3 is 14 amino acids long. The ends were cut back, 3 bases at V and 4 bases at J, with 16 bases in the middle.

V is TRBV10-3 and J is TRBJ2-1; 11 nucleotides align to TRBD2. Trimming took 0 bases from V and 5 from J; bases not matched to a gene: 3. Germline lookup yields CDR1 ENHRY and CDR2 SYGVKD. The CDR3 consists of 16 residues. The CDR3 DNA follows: TGTGCCATCAGTGAGTCGGGACTAGCGGCAGACAATGAGCAGTTCTTC. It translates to CAISESGLAADNEQFF.

CDR3 nucleotides: TGCGCCAGCAGCACCCGGACTAGCGGGGGGCGTGCCTACGAGCAGTACTTC. Translated, it gives CASSTRTSGGRAYEQYF. The gene calls are TRBV5-1 and TRBJ2-7, with 14 bases lining up with TRBD2. The germline CDR1 and CDR2 sequences are SGHRS and YFSETQ. The CDR3 covers 17 residues. After removal of 4 bases from V and 2 bases from J, the junction contained 8 bases not matched to a gene. The whole variable domain, filled in from reference TRBV5-1 and TRBJ2-7, reads KAGVTQTPRYLIKTRGQQVTLSCSPISGHRSVSWYQQTPGQGLQFLFEYFSETQRNKGNFPGRFSGRQFSNSRSEMNVSTLELGDSALYLCASSTRTSGGRAYEQYFGPGTRLTVT.

CDR3 in DNA: TGTGCCAGCAGCGTAGGAGGCGTGAACACTGAAGCTTTCTTT. The encoded protein is CASSVGGVNTEAFF. The gene calls are TRBV9 and TRBJ1-1; D is unclear. The germline gives CDR1 SGDLS, CDR2 YYNGEE. V was clipped by 0 bases and J by 0 bases, with 6 bases between them. The CDR3 extends over 14 amino acids.

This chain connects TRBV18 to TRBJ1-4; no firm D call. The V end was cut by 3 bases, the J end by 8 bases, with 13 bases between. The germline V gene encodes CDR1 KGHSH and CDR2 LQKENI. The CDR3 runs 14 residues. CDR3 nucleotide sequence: TGTGCCAGCTCACCGTCTGCGGGAAGAGAAAAACTGTTTTTT. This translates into CASSPSAGREKLFF.

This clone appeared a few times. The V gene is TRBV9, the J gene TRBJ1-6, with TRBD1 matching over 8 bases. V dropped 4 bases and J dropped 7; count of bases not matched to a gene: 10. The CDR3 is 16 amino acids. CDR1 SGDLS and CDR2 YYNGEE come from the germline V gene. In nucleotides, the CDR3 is TGTGCCAGCAGCCCTCGCTCAGGGGGCGAGAATTCACCCCTCCACTTT. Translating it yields CASSPRSGGENSPLHF.

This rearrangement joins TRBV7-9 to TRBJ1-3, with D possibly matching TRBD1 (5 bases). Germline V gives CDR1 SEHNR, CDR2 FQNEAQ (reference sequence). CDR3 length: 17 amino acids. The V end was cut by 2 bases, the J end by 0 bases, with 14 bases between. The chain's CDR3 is CASSLWGDLLSGNTIYF. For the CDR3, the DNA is TGTGCCAGCAGCTTATGGGGGGATCTACTCTCTGGAAACACCATATATTTT.

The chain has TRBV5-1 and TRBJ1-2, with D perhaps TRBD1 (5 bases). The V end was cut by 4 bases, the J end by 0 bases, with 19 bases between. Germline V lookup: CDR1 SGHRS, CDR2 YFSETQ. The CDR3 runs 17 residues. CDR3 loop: CASSHVQGLGANYGYTF. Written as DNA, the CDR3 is TGCGCCAGCAGCCACGTGCAGGGACTGGGGGCTAACTATGGCTACACCTTC.

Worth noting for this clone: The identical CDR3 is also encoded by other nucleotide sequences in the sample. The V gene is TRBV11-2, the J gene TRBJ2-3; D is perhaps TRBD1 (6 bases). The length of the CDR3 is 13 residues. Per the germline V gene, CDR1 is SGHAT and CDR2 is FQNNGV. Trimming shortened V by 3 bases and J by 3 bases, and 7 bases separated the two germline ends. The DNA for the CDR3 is TGTGCCAGCAGCTTGGACAGAACAGATACGCAGTATTTT. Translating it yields CASSLDRTDTQYF.

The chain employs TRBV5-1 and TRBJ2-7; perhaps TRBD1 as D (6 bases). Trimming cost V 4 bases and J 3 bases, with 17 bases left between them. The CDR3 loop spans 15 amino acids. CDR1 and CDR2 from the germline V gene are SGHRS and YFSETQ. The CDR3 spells CASSRITLTGYEQYF. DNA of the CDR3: TGCGCCAGCAGCCGAATAACCTTGACAGGCTACGAGCAGTACTTC.

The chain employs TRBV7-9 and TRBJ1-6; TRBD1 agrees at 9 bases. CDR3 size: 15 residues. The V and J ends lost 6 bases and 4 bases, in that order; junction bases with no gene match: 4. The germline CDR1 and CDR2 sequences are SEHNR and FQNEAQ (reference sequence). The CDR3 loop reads CASSPGTGYNSPLHF. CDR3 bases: TGTGCCAGCAGTCCCGGGACAGGGTATAATTCACCCCTCCACTTT.

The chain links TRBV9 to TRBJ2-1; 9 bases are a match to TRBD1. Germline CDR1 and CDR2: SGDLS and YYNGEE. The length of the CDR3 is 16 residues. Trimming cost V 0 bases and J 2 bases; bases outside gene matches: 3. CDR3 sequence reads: CASSVVGQGTYNEQFF. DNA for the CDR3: TGTGCCAGCAGCGTAGTGGGACAGGGAACCTACAATGAGCAGTTCTTC.